Below, 14 T cell receptor beta chains from the same sample are listed, as sequenced in a study of blood T cell repertoires in COVID-19 (dated by TCRdb to the early 2020s). The library came from the immunoSEQ multiplex PCR assay. As stored in TCRdb, this immuneACCESS dataset retains in-frame rearrangements with V and J assigned. A fraction of the clones does not appear; measured against another copy, unresolved V genes explain less than half of the discrepancy, and the remainder lacks a known reason. The sample table lists tens of thousands of clones, less than 85% of them with a count of one. The biggest ten clones account for about 16% of the sample. The sequencing sample was made of peripheral blood. These receptors all come from an elderly man with active COVID-19.

The gene calls are TRBV6-5 and TRBJ2-2, with 8 positions matching TRBD2. CDR1 and CDR2 (germline): MNHEY, SVGAGI. The CDR3 length is 15 residues. V lost 6 bases to trimming and J lost 3 bases; unmatched junction nucleotides: 6. The chain's CDR3 is CASRRGTSDTGELFF. CDR3 nucleotide sequence: TGTGCCAGCAGAAGGGGGACTAGTGACACCGGGGAGCTGTTTTTT.

The chain employs TRBV7-9 and TRBJ1-5, with TRBD1 as a possible D gene (5 bases). V lost 4 bases, J lost 7 bases, and 11 bases lay in between. Germline lookup yields CDR1 SEHNR and CDR2 FQNEAQ (reference sequence). The CDR3 length is 13 residues. The CDR3 reads CASSSGGFQPQHF. CDR3 DNA: TGTGCCAGCAGCTCCGGGGGATTCCAGCCCCAGCATTTT.

The CDR3 region has the DNA TGTGCCAGCAGCCCATTTAGGACTAGCGGGGTATACACCGGGGAGCTGTTTTTT. It yields the protein CASSPFRTSGVYTGELFF. The chain employs TRBV7-2 and TRBJ2-2, with TRBD2 identical over 12 bases. Trimming at V came to 5 bases and at J to 3 bases, leaving 10 bases not matched to a gene. The CDR3 is made up of 18 amino acids. The germline V gene encodes CDR1 SGHTA and CDR2 FQGNSA. Full variable domain (rest looked up from reference TRBV7-2 and TRBJ2-2): GAGVSQSPSNKVTEKGKDVELRCDPISGHTALYWYRQSLGQGLEFLIYFQGNSAPDKSGLPSDRFSAERTGGSVSTLTIQRTQQEDSAVYLCASSPFRTSGVYTGELFFGEGSRLTVL.

The V and J genes are TRBV19 and TRBJ1-3; 7 bases match TRBD1. CDR1 is LNHDA and CDR2 is SQIVND in the germline V gene (reference sequence). CDR3 size: 16 residues. V gave up 9 bases and J gave up 0 bases; unmatched junction bases: 11. CDR3 in DNA: TGTGCCAGCCTGGGTGGGACAGCCTTCTCTGGAAACACCATATATTTT. The encoded protein is CASLGGTAFSGNTIYF.

The chain has TRBV9 and TRBJ1-1, with unresolved D. The germline V gene has CDR1 SGDLS and CDR2 YYNGEE. The CDR3 has 14 amino acids. V was shortened by 4 bases and J by 1 base, with 11 bases between the two germline ends. As DNA, the CDR3 is TGTGCCAGCAGCCGCGCTCAAACGAACACTGAAGCTTTCTTT. It yields the protein CASSRAQTNTEAFF.

The J gene is TRBJ2-1, the V gene TRBV28, with TRBD2 as a possible D gene (5 bases). V lost 3 bases and J 2 bases, leaving 17 bases between the germline ends. The length of the CDR3 is 17 residues. CDR1 MDHEN and CDR2 SYDVKM come from the germline V gene. The CDR3 DNA reads as TGTGCCAGCAGTTTGGGGAGTTATGTGGGTACCTACAATGAGCAGTTCTTC. Amino acids: CASSLGSYVGTYNEQFF.

The rearrangement joins TRBV5-1 to TRBJ2-5; the D is unclear. Germline CDR1 SGHRS, CDR2 YFSETQ. The ends were cut back, 0 bases at V and 4 bases at J, with 13 bases in the middle. This CDR3 region has 15 residues. CDR3 nucleotide sequence: TGCGCCAGCAGCTTGGGGGTCGGGTCGCTAGAGACCCAGTACTTC. Amino acids: CASSLGVGSLETQYF.

The CDR3 DNA is TGCGCCAGCAGCCTCACCAAGACAGTGCAGGAAAAACTGTTTTTT. Amino acids: CASSLTKTVQEKLFF. V and J are TRBV4-1 and TRBJ1-4; D possibly corresponds to TRBD1 (5 bases). The V end was cut by 4 bases, the J end by 8 bases, with 17 bases between. The CDR3 consists of 15 residues. Germline CDR1 MGHRA, CDR2 YSYEKL.

CDR3 DNA sequence: TGTGCCAGCAGTTCGCTAGCGGTCACAGATACGCAGTATTTT. Translation gives CASSSLAVTDTQYF. The chain couples TRBV27 to TRBJ2-3; 7 nucleotides match TRBD2. CDR1 is MNHEY and CDR2 is SMNVEV in the germline V gene (reference sequence). Trimming took 4 bases from V and 2 from J; bases not matched to a gene: 3. The CDR3 spans 14 residues.

The gene calls are TRBV21-1 and TRBJ2-7; the table's TRBD1 call for D was not verified on the DNA. TRBV21-1 is a documented pseudogene. This CDR3 contains 13 residues. This chain's CDR3 is CASRRAGRNEQYF. The CDR3, as DNA: TGTGCCAGCAGAAGGGCAGGGCGAAACGAGCAGTACTTC.

This rearrangement joins TRBV19 to TRBJ1-2, with D possibly matching TRBD1 (6 bases). Trimming removed 7 bases at V and 3 bases at J, with 12 bases between. CDR1 and CDR2 (germline): LNHDA, SQIVND (reference sequence). There are 13 residues in the CDR3. The CDR3 sequence: CASTGTGYYGYTF. In DNA form, the CDR3 reads TGTGCCAGTACCGGAACAGGGTACTATGGCTACACCTTC.

The CDR3 DNA reads TGTGCCAGTAGTGTGGGACAGGTCAGAAATCAGCCCCAGCATTTT. Translation: CASSVGQVRNQPQHF. The J gene is TRBJ1-5, the V gene TRBV19, with 8 bases identical to TRBD1. Germline CDR1 and CDR2: LNHDA and SQIVND (reference sequence). The CDR3 extends over 15 amino acids. V was pared by 5 bases and J by 4 bases, with 7 bases of the junction left unmatched.

V gene TRBV14 combines with J gene TRBJ1-4; TRBD1 is a possible D gene (6 bases). The CDR3 has 16 amino acids. CDR1 SGHDN and CDR2 FVKESK come from the germline V gene. The germline V and J ends were trimmed by 0 bases and 0 bases, with 8 bases remaining between them. CDR3: CASSQEGASTNEKLFF. CDR3 in DNA: TGTGCCAGCAGCCAAGAGGGGGCGTCAACTAATGAAAAACTGTTTTTT.

In DNA, the CDR3 is TGTGCCAGCAGTGATCCCCACAGAGTTAATTACGAGCAGTACTTC. Translating gives CASSDPHRVNYEQYF. V and J are TRBV25-1 and TRBJ2-7; no firm D call. Between the trimmed V and J ends, which lost 3 bases and 4 bases, there was a span of 16 bases. The CDR3 runs to 15 residues. Germline CDR1 and CDR2: MGHDK and SYGVNS.